This is a list of T cell receptor beta chains from one sample in a study of blood T cell repertoires in COVID-19. Sequenced by immunoSEQ multiplex PCR; TCRdb stores in-frame clones only, minus some. The sample has about 240,000 clones, around 90% seen once. The sequenced material came from peripheral blood. These receptors came from a man aged 25 to 45 with COVID-19, enrolled during active disease. CDR3s include the opening cysteine and the closing phenylalanine or tryptophan. The order of the fields is J gene, D gene, clone size, V gene, CDR3 protein, CDR3 DNA. The D gene is left open where the match is weak. Not every row has a clone size; where given, it reads once, few, many or a size class.

j_gene: TRBJ1-6
d_gene: -
abundance: -
v_gene: TRBV3-1/TRBV3-2
CDR3aa: CASSQGAPLHF
CDR3nt: TGTGCCAGCAGCCAAGGAGCGCCCCTCCACTTT

j_gene: TRBJ1-6
d_gene: -
abundance: -
v_gene: TRBV7-9
CDR3aa: CASSTGFSPRNSPLHF
CDR3nt: TGTGCCAGCAGCACCGGTTTTTCCCCACGGAATTCACCCCTCCACTTT

j_gene: TRBJ1-1
d_gene: -
abundance: -
v_gene: TRBV11-2
CDR3aa: CASSSLREGVAFF
CDR3nt: TGTGCCAGCAGCTCCCTAAGGGAGGGGGTAGCTTTCTTT

j_gene: TRBJ2-6
d_gene: TRBD1
abundance: -
v_gene: TRBV19
CDR3aa: CASTRQTGAGANVLTF
CDR3nt: TGTGCCAGTACAAGGCAGACAGGGGCTGGGGCCAACGTCCTGACTTTC

j_gene: TRBJ1-1
d_gene: -
abundance: -
v_gene: TRBV5-1
CDR3aa: CASSLAPQGGTEAFF
CDR3nt: TGCGCCAGCAGCTTGGCACCCCAGGGTGGCACTGAAGCTTTCTTT

j_gene: TRBJ1-5
d_gene: TRBD1
abundance: few
v_gene: TRBV19
CDR3aa: CASSEQGGSNQPQHF
CDR3nt: TGTGCCAGTAGTGAACAGGGGGGAAGCAATCAGCCCCAGCATTTT

j_gene: TRBJ1-3
d_gene: -
abundance: once
v_gene: TRBV5-1
CDR3aa: CASSETESRSGNTIYF
CDR3nt: TGCGCCAGCAGCGAGACAGAATCCCGGTCTGGAAACACCATATATTTT

j_gene: TRBJ1-1
d_gene: -
abundance: -
v_gene: TRBV6-1
CDR3aa: CASSESHVRTEAFF
CDR3nt: TGTGCCAGCAGTGAATCCCACGTCCGGACTGAAGCTTTCTTT

j_gene: TRBJ1-3
d_gene: TRBD1
abundance: -
v_gene: TRBV19
CDR3aa: CASTDRATSGNTIYF
CDR3nt: TGTGCCAGTACCGACAGGGCCACCTCTGGAAACACCATATATTTT

j_gene: TRBJ1-2
d_gene: TRBD1
abundance: -
v_gene: TRBV29-1
CDR3aa: CSVEGQGATGGYTF
CDR3nt: TGCAGCGTTGAGGGACAGGGGGCGACTGGTGGCTACACCTTC

j_gene: TRBJ1-1
d_gene: -
abundance: -
v_gene: TRBV6-6
CDR3aa: CASSYGTRDTEAFF
CDR3nt: TGTGCCAGCAGTTACGGGACAAGAGACACTGAAGCTTTCTTT

j_gene: TRBJ2-7
d_gene: TRBD1
abundance: -
v_gene: TRBV30
CDR3aa: CAWSVGGASYEQYF
CDR3nt: TGTGCCTGGAGTGTAGGGGGCGCTTCCTACGAGCAGTACTTC